Presented here are 10 T cell receptor beta chains from one specimen sequenced in a study of coeliac disease. Measured with immunoSEQ multiplex PCR; TCRdb has only the in-frame clones, and not every one. The data contain around 1,100 clones, 58% of them singletons. Sequenced material: intraepithelial lymphocytes from the gut. The receptor source for this set is a man in his 70s without celiac disease.

This clone showed up just a few times. The chain couples TRBV7-8 to TRBJ2-7; no clear D gene. The CDR3 sequence is 14 residues long. CDR1 SGHVS and CDR2 FQNEAQ come from the germline V gene. V shed 1 base and J shed 5 bases, with 12 bases lying between them. This CDR3 reads CASSLGGPADEQYF. CDR3 DNA: TGTGCCAGCAGCTTAGGTGGGCCCGCCGACGAGCAGTACTTC.

The CDR3 here is CATRTGMNTEAFF. The DNA of the CDR3 is TGTGCCACACGGACAGGGATGAACACTGAAGCTTTCTTT. The V gene is TRBV2, the J gene TRBJ1-1; TRBD1 matches 8 bases. Germline loops: CDR1 SNHLY, CDR2 FYNNEI. V lost 10 bases to trimming and J lost 0 bases; unmatched junction nucleotides: 4. CDR3 length: 13 residues.

The chain joins TRBV29-1 to TRBJ2-7; 8 nucleotides align to TRBD1. There are 14 residues in the CDR3. Germline V lookup: CDR1 SQVTM, CDR2 ANQGSEA. J was trimmed by 2 bases and V by 3 bases; bases with no gene match: 6. The CDR3 region has the DNA TGCAGCGTTGATCAGGGGGCGAATACCTACGAGCAGTACTTC. This translates into CSVDQGANTYEQYF.

This clone occurred a few times. The chain links TRBV5-5 to TRBJ2-5, with D possibly matching TRBD2 (5 bases). The V end was cut by 3 bases, the J end by 1 base, with 10 bases between. Looked up from germline, CDR1 is SGHKS and CDR2 is YYEKEE (reference sequence). CDR3 length equals 14 residues. The CDR3 reads CASSSGIGQETQYF. The DNA of the CDR3 is TGTGCCAGCAGCTCCGGGATCGGCCAAGAGACCCAGTACTTC. Full variable domain (rest looked up from reference TRBV5-5 and TRBJ2-5): DAGVTQSPTHLIKTRGQQVTLRCSPISGHKSVSWYQQVLGQGPQFIFQYYEKEERGRGNFPDRFSARQFPNYSSELNVNALLLGDSALYLCASSSGIGQETQYFGPGTRLLVL.

This chain uses TRBV27 with TRBJ2-6; a possible D gene is TRBD1 (5 bases). CDR1 is MNHEY and CDR2 is SMNVEV in the germline V gene (reference sequence). The CDR3 contains 17 residues. V dropped 6 bases and J dropped 0 bases, with 15 bases sitting between them. The CDR3 here is CASSPHSGFSGANVLTF. The CDR3 DNA sequence: TGTGCCAGCAGCCCACACTCAGGGTTCTCTGGGGCCAACGTCCTGACTTTC.

The V and J genes are TRBV14 and TRBJ2-6; tentatively, D is TRBD1 (6 bases). The germline V gene encodes CDR1 SGHDN and CDR2 FVKESK. The CDR3 contains 16 residues. Trimming took 1 base from V and 1 from J, leaving 8 bases between them. CDR3 protein: CASSQVRGSGANVLTF. As DNA, the CDR3 is TGTGCCAGCAGCCAAGTGAGGGGGTCTGGGGCCAACGTCCTGACTTTC.

In the case of this clone: At one end, the junction sequence differs from germline, possibly due to a read error. The rearrangement joins TRBV6-5 to TRBJ1-4, with a tentative D call TRBD1 (5 bases). This CDR3 comprises 15 residues. Germline-derived CDR1 and CDR2 are MNHEY and SVGAGI. CDR3 in DNA: TGTGCCGGCAGAACCAGGGTCGGCCATAATGAAAAACTGTTTTTT. Amino acid sequence: CAGRTRVGHNEKLFF.

The genes are TRBV11-2 and TRBJ2-2; 7 bases match TRBD1. Germline-derived CDR1 and CDR2 are SGHAT and FQNNGV. The CDR3 has 13 residues. Trimming at V came to 5 bases and at J to 7 bases, leaving 4 bases not matched to a gene. Written as DNA, the CDR3 is TGTGCCAGCAGCGTACAGGGGCGCGGGGAGCTGTTTTTT. Translation: CASSVQGRGELFF.

This chain joins TRBV7-2 and TRBJ1-5, with D perhaps matching TRBD1 (5 bases). This CDR3 is 13 amino acids long. Germline V gives CDR1 SGHTA, CDR2 FQGNSA. V was clipped by 2 bases and J by 6 bases, with 8 bases between them. The chain's CDR3 is CASSLRGSQPQHF. The CDR3 coding sequence is TGTGCCAGCAGCTTAAGGGGATCTCAGCCCCAGCATTTT.

The V gene is TRBV5-1, the J gene TRBJ2-7; tentative D call: TRBD2 (7 bases). The V and J ends lost 10 bases and 6 bases respectively, with 29 bases between them. The CDR3 runs to 16 residues. Per germline, CDR1 SGHRS and CDR2 YFSETQ. The CDR3 nucleotides read TGCGCCGAGCCGACCTTGGCGGGGGCCCCCCTAACCGAGCAGTACTTC. Translation: CAEPTLAGAPLTEQYF.